The rows below give T cell receptor beta chains drawn from one sample of a study of blood T cell repertoires in COVID-19. Profiled with immunoSEQ multiplex PCR; TCRdb holds only in-frame clones, not every one. The data contain a few hundred thousand clones, 65% to 90% of them singletons. Source material: PBMCs or T cells enriched from blood (not recorded which). The source is a woman in her thirties or forties with acute COVID-19. The CDR3 runs from the conserved cysteine through the conserved F or W. Each record gives: CDR3 length, J gene, clone size, D gene, V gene, CDR3 DNA, CDR3 protein. D genes are given only for firm matches. Size values are once, few and many counts, or a class for expanded clones, and some rows have none.

cdr3_length: 16
j_call: TRBJ1-3
clone_size: -
d_call: -
v_call: TRBV7-9
cdr3_nt: TGTGCCAGCAGCTTCCCAGGGAGGTCCTCTGGAAACACCATATATTTT
cdr3_aa: CASSFPGRSSGNTIYF

cdr3_length: 16
j_call: TRBJ2-7
clone_size: once
d_call: -
v_call: TRBV6-2/TRBV6-3
cdr3_nt: TGTGCCAGCAGTTACATAGGGCAGGGAAGACAGAACGAGCAGTACTTC
cdr3_aa: CASSYIGQGRQNEQYF

cdr3_length: 13
j_call: TRBJ2-3
clone_size: -
d_call: TRBD2
v_call: TRBV5-1
cdr3_nt: TGCGCCAGTTCTAGCGGGGGCACCAATACGCAGTATTTT
cdr3_aa: CASSSGGTNTQYF

cdr3_length: 14
j_call: TRBJ1-4
clone_size: -
d_call: -
v_call: TRBV15
cdr3_nt: TGTGCCACCAGCAGAGTAGGAGGGGTTGAAAAACTGTTTTTT
cdr3_aa: CATSRVGGVEKLFF

cdr3_length: 14
j_call: TRBJ2-7
clone_size: once
d_call: -
v_call: TRBV11-2
cdr3_nt: TGTGCCAGCAACCGCCGGCGACAGAATTACGAGCAGTACTTC
cdr3_aa: CASNRRRQNYEQYF

cdr3_length: 15
j_call: TRBJ2-7
clone_size: -
d_call: -
v_call: TRBV5-1
cdr3_nt: TGCGCCAGCAGCTTGATAGCTAAGGGGCAGGTCGAGCAGTACTTC
cdr3_aa: CASSLIAKGQVEQYF

cdr3_length: 13
j_call: TRBJ1-2
clone_size: -
d_call: TRBD1
v_call: TRBV3-1/TRBV3-2
cdr3_nt: TGTGCCAGCAGCCAGGGACAGGGTTTCGGCTACACCTTC
cdr3_aa: CASSQGQGFGYTF

cdr3_length: 14
j_call: TRBJ2-7
clone_size: -
d_call: -
v_call: TRBV7-2
cdr3_nt: TGTGCCAGCAGCTTTCAAGGACAGATCTACGAGCAGTACTTC
cdr3_aa: CASSFQGQIYEQYF

cdr3_length: 17
j_call: TRBJ2-1
clone_size: -
d_call: -
v_call: TRBV5-4
cdr3_nt: TGTGCCAGCAACCGGGCGGGTTGGGATAGCTCCTACAATGAGCAGTTCTTC
cdr3_aa: CASNRAGWDSSYNEQFF

cdr3_length: 15
j_call: TRBJ2-5
clone_size: -
d_call: TRBD2
v_call: TRBV7-2
cdr3_nt: TGTGCCAGCAGCTCTCGCGCGGGAGGGCTGGAGACCCAGTACTTC
cdr3_aa: CASSSRAGGLETQYF

cdr3_length: 16
j_call: TRBJ1-3
clone_size: -
d_call: -
v_call: TRBV7-2
cdr3_nt: TGTGCCAGCAGCTTAGGAAGCCGCAACTCTGGAAACACCATATATTTT
cdr3_aa: CASSLGSRNSGNTIYF

cdr3_length: 12
j_call: TRBJ1-2
clone_size: -
d_call: -
v_call: TRBV29-1
cdr3_nt: TGCAGCGTTAAACAGGGAACCTATGGCTACACCTTC
cdr3_aa: CSVKQGTYGYTF

cdr3_length: 17
j_call: TRBJ2-7
clone_size: -
d_call: TRBD2
v_call: TRBV18
cdr3_nt: TGTGCCAGCTCGCCCAAAGGGACTAGCGGGATATCCTACGAGCAGTACTTC
cdr3_aa: CASSPKGTSGISYEQYF

cdr3_length: 14
j_call: TRBJ2-3
clone_size: -
d_call: TRBD2
v_call: TRBV5-1
cdr3_nt: TGCGCCAGCAAGCGGGAACTCGGCACAGATACGCAGTATTTT
cdr3_aa: CASKRELGTDTQYF

cdr3_length: 14
j_call: TRBJ2-5
clone_size: -
d_call: TRBD2
v_call: TRBV12-5
cdr3_nt: TGTGCTAGTGGTTTAGGGCGGGAGGGGGAGACCCAGTACTTC
cdr3_aa: CASGLGREGETQYF

cdr3_length: 15
j_call: TRBJ2-5
clone_size: -
d_call: -
v_call: TRBV19
cdr3_nt: TGTGCCAGTACCGGGGGTGAGGTACCGTGGGAGACCCAGTACTTC
cdr3_aa: CASTGGEVPWETQYF

cdr3_length: 16
j_call: TRBJ1-2
clone_size: -
d_call: TRBD1
v_call: TRBV14
cdr3_nt: TGTGCCAGCAGCCAAGATCGGGGGACAGAAGCCTATGGCTACACCTTC
cdr3_aa: CASSQDRGTEAYGYTF

cdr3_length: 16
j_call: TRBJ1-1
clone_size: -
d_call: -
v_call: TRBV5-5
cdr3_nt: TGTGCCAGCAGTCCCGTCCCTCAAGACCGGAGAGCTGAAGCTTTCTTT
cdr3_aa: CASSPVPQDRRAEAFF

cdr3_length: 16
j_call: TRBJ1-4
clone_size: few
d_call: TRBD1
v_call: TRBV18
cdr3_nt: TGTGCCAGCTCACCGGCCGGGGCGAGGGGGCGAGAAAAACTGTTTTTT
cdr3_aa: CASSPAGARGREKLFF

cdr3_length: 16
j_call: TRBJ2-7
clone_size: -
d_call: TRBD1
v_call: TRBV10-3
cdr3_nt: TGTGCCATCACGACATTGACGGGGCAGGGGGCTGGCGAGCAGTACTTC
cdr3_aa: CAITTLTGQGAGEQYF

cdr3_length: 14
j_call: TRBJ1-2
clone_size: -
d_call: TRBD1
v_call: TRBV25-1
cdr3_nt: TGTGCCAGCAGTGCAGGGACAGGGGCAAATGGCTACACCTTC
cdr3_aa: CASSAGTGANGYTF

cdr3_length: 16
j_call: TRBJ2-7
clone_size: -
d_call: TRBD2
v_call: TRBV7-8
cdr3_nt: TGTGCCAGCAGCTTAGATCCTAGCGGGAGGGCCCGTGAGCAGTACTTC
cdr3_aa: CASSLDPSGRAREQYF

cdr3_length: 15
j_call: TRBJ2-1
clone_size: -
d_call: TRBD2
v_call: TRBV7-2
cdr3_nt: TGTGCCAGCAGCACGACTAGCCAAACCTACAATGAGCAGTTCTTC
cdr3_aa: CASSTTSQTYNEQFF